These 6 T cell receptor beta chains came from one sample sequenced in a study of spatial heterogeneity in lung cancer. From the 5' RACE reads, TCRdb called clonotypes with MiXCR, one entry per CDR3 protein. The repertoire holds approximately 92,000 distinct CDR3 sequences, with around 12% as singletons. Time point here: sample taken at primary tumor resection. Whole RNA from tumor, nontumor lung or frozen PBMC was sequenced unsorted. Sample: PBMCs, taken at surgery. All receptors come from a male donor with early-stage non-small cell lung cancer.

The CDR3 sequence is CSVEDSGFHNEQFF. As DNA, the CDR3 is TGCAGCGTTGAGGACAGCGGATTCCACAATGAGCAGTTCTTC. The chain is built from TRBV29-1 and TRBJ2-1; the D gene is possibly TRBD1 (6 bases). Germline V lookup: CDR1 SQVTM, CDR2 ANQGSEA. The ends were cut back, 3 bases at V and 5 bases at J, with 14 bases in the middle. This CDR3 has 14 residues.

This clonotype has a handful of counts. V is TRBV30 and J is TRBJ1-2; D may be TRBD1 (6 bases). CDR1 and CDR2 from the germline V gene are GTSNPN and SVGIG (reference sequence). The CDR3 has 13 residues. V lost 8 bases to trimming and J lost 2 bases, with 15 bases between them. Here the CDR3 reads CAGKLGANYGYTF. CDR3 DNA sequence: TGTGCCGGGAAGTTGGGGGCCAACTATGGCTACACCTTC.

The rearrangement joins TRBV12-3 or TRBV12-4 to TRBJ2-5; 8 bases are shared with TRBD2. The CDR3 has 13 residues. V was pared by 6 bases and J by 5 bases, with 5 bases of the junction left unmatched. CDR3 sequence reads: CASRGLAAETQYF. The CDR3 nucleotides read TGTGCCAGCAGAGGACTAGCCGCGGAGACCCAGTACTTC.

The chain recombines TRBV6-6 with TRBJ2-2, with TRBD1 matching over 7 bases. CDR1 is MNHNY, CDR2 SVGAGI, per germline (reference sequence). J was trimmed by 4 bases and V by 7 bases; bases with no gene match: 12. This CDR3 is 16 amino acids long. Here the CDR3 reads CASTNPHRGGTGELFF. CDR3 sequence (DNA): TGTGCCAGCACAAATCCGCACAGGGGTGGCACCGGGGAGCTGTTTTTT.

V gene TRBV27 combines with J gene TRBJ2-5, with D perhaps TRBD1 (6 bases). The CDR3 consists of 20 residues. V shed 2 bases and J shed 0 bases, with 25 bases lying between them. In germline, CDR1 is MNHEY, CDR2 SMNVEV (reference sequence). The CDR3 nucleotides read TGTGCCAGCAGTTTAACCCACCCGGGACAAGGTTTGGGGAACCAAGAGACCCAGTACTTC. As protein: CASSLTHPGQGLGNQETQYF.

V and J are TRBV9 and TRBJ2-7; perhaps TRBD1 as D (5 bases). V gave up 0 bases and J gave up 2 bases, with 9 bases separating them. CDR3 size: 14 residues. Germline CDR1 is SGDLS and CDR2 is YYNGEE. CDR3 coding DNA: TGTGCCAGCAGCGTAGGGTCAGGGACCTACGAGCAGTACTTC. Its protein is CASSVGSGTYEQYF.